The clone carrying this T cell receptor beta chain was seen only a few times. As to time point: newly diagnosed GD, antithyroid drugs for less than 3 months. Scientists built the TCR library using RNA that was extracted from PBMCs. This sample was taken from a study of regulatory T cells in long-lasting Graves disease. With iRepertoire HTBI primers and Arm-PCR of CDR3 regions, TCR beta libraries were built. TCRdb fed the multiplex PCR reads into MiXCR, producing one record per CDR3 protein. The data hold roughly 380,000 distinct CDR3 sequences, with roughly a sixth observed a single time. Material: peripheral blood mononuclear cells (PBMCs), obtained at new diagnosis, from a patient treated with antithyroid drugs. The sequence came from a female donor with Graves disease.

The CDR3 region has the DNA TGTGCCAGCAGTCCGGGGGCACGATGGGAGACCCAGTACTTC. Its protein is CASSPGARWETQYF. The chain employs TRBV28 and TRBJ2-5, with D tentatively TRBD1 or TRBD2 (6 bases each). Deletions cut 5 bases from V and 5 bases from J, with 15 bases between. CDR3 length equals 14 residues. Germline V gene data show CDR1 as MDHEN and CDR2 as SYDVKM.